A single sample gave rise to the 10 T cell receptor beta chains below, sequenced in a study of CD8 T cells in ankylosing spondylitis (TCRdb year 2017). The library was made by 5' RACE. Sequencer: Illumina HiSeq 2500. Through fastp at Q25 and MiXCR, TCRdb rebuilt clones from the public reads, retaining in-frame beta chains. When rows share a CDR3 protein, they turn into one entry using the most common DNA and genes. The sample records about 540,000 distinct CDR3 sequences, more than 9.5% of which are singletons. The biggest ten clones account for 6.8% of the sample. Overall study results and their limits: A TCR beta motif made up of several highly homologous amino acid variants appeared to be characteristic of blood from ankylosing spondylitis patients.

Their target antigens are unknown. What was sequenced was blood, either unsorted or a sorted T cell fraction (not recorded which). These receptors were collected from a male donor with ankylosing spondylitis.

The rearrangement uses TRBV5-1 and TRBJ1-5; weak D call: TRBD1 (5 bases). The germline V gene encodes CDR1 SGHRS and CDR2 YFSETQ. The CDR3 length is 13 residues. Deletions cut 0 bases from V and 13 bases from J, with 14 bases between. CDR3 sequence reads: CASSLGQGIGQHF. In nucleotides, the CDR3 is TGCGCCAGCAGCTTGGGGCAGGGTATCGGTCAGCATTTT.

This clonotype was counted between two and nine times. J is TRBJ2-2 and V is TRBV12-3 or TRBV12-4; maybe TRBD2 (6 bases). This CDR3 region has 15 residues. The V end was cut by 6 bases, the J end by 3 bases, with 14 bases between. The CDR3 is CASRVSGLYTGELFF. In DNA, the CDR3 is TGTGCCAGCAGAGTAAGCGGGTTATACACCGGGGAGCTGTTTTTT.

This sequence joins TRBV7-2 and TRBJ2-1, with D perhaps being TRBD1 or TRBD2 (5 bases each). The V and J ends lost 0 bases and 9 bases respectively, with 12 bases between them. Germline V gives CDR1 SGHTA, CDR2 FQGNSA. This CDR3 has 14 residues. CDR3 residues: CASSLAGDWSEQFF. The DNA of the CDR3 is TGTGCCAGCAGCTTAGCGGGGGATTGGAGTGAGCAGTTCTTC.

This clonotype was observed at least ten times. CDR3 bases: TGCAGTGCTAGAGTAGTCCGTTTTAACTATGGCTACACCTTC. Translated, it gives CSARVVRFNYGYTF. V usage is TRBV20-1 and J usage is TRBJ1-2; D is uncertain. Germline values: CDR1 DFQATT, CDR2 SNEGSKA (reference sequence). The CDR3 runs 14 residues. The germline V and J ends were trimmed by 1 base and 1 base, with 10 bases remaining between them.

This clonotype was detected only a few times. The rearrangement uses TRBV2 and TRBJ2-3; D may correspond to TRBD1 or TRBD2 (5 bases each). The CDR3 sequence is 15 residues long. Germline CDR1 SNHLY, CDR2 FYNNEI. Trimming pared 7 bases from V and 3 bases from J, leaving 17 bases between. In DNA form, the CDR3 reads TGTGCCAGCACCCCCGGGACGGGCGGGACAGATACGCAGTATTTT. This codes for CASTPGTGGTDTQYF.

This clonotype was observed many times. V is TRBV5-6 and J is TRBJ2-2; D gene ambiguous. CDR3 length: 15 amino acids. Germline CDR1 SGHDT, CDR2 YYEEEE. V shed 1 base and J shed 3 bases, with 10 bases lying between them. CDR3: CASSLLSKDTGELFF. For the CDR3, the DNA is TGTGCCAGCAGCTTGCTTTCCAAGGACACCGGGGAGCTGTTTTTT.

Concerning this clonotype itself: A much larger clone is a single base away; this may be a read error. Since no conserved phenylalanine or tryptophan closes the CDR3, a read error is the likely cause. V gene TRBV7-8 combines with J gene TRBJ2-2; D perhaps matches TRBD2 (6 bases). This CDR3 region has 16 residues. V lost 5 bases to trimming and J lost 0 bases, with 13 bases between them. Germline V gene lookup returns CDR1 SGHVS and CDR2 FQNEAQ. This CDR3 is CASSRSGGTNTGELFL. The CDR3 DNA reads as TGTGCCAGCAGCCGGTCCGGCGGGACGAACACCGGGGAGCTGTTTCTT.

In its sample, this clonotype was seen a few times. The chain recombines TRBV19 with TRBJ1-2; 12 positions match TRBD1. With V trimmed by 5 bases and J by 8 bases, 9 bases remained unmatched. Germline values: CDR1 LNHDA, CDR2 SQIVND (reference sequence). The CDR3 spans 15 residues. The CDR3 spells CASSDPGQGARGYTF. For the CDR3, the DNA is TGTGCCAGTAGTGACCCGGGACAGGGGGCGCGCGGCTACACCTTC.

In its sample, this clonotype was seen a few times. The rearrangement joins TRBV7-8 to TRBJ2-1; either TRBD1 or TRBD2 may supply D (6 bases each). Per germline, CDR1 SGHVS and CDR2 FQNEAQ. The V gene lost 4 bases and the J gene lost 7 bases, with 23 bases spanning the gap. The length of the CDR3 is 17 residues. The CDR3 protein is CASSSRGGGTGENEQFF. The CDR3 region has the DNA TGTGCCAGCAGCTCTAGAGGAGGGGGAACTGGGGAAAATGAGCAGTTCTTC.

The sample holds many counts of this clonotype. The rearrangement uses TRBV12-3 or TRBV12-4 and TRBJ2-3, with D hard to call. Deletions cut 5 bases from V and 6 bases from J, with 12 bases between. The CDR3 spans 13 residues. The CDR3 bases are TGTGCCAGCAGTCTCGAACAAGGGGATACGCAGTATTTT. This encodes CASSLEQGDTQYF.